This TCR beta chain was identified during a study of blood T cell repertoires in COVID-19. About the study: Sample material is recorded as cDNA or gDNA derived from T cells, B-cell-depleted T cells, or PBMCs.

Individuals aged about 18 to 95 years were recruited from approximately 22 US areas. Among Cohort 3 donors, those recovered had two negative PCRs, clearance, or symptom resolution. In this sample, this clone turned up once. The germline gives CDR1 KGHDR, CDR2 SFDVKD. The CDR3 is 13 residues long. Trimming shortened V by 4 bases and J by 2 bases, and 8 bases separated the two germline ends. Libraries were prepared by immunoSEQ multiplex PCR; TCRdb keeps only in-frame clonotypes and omits some of them. Of fewer than 350,000 clones listed, approximately 91% are singletons. The specimen sequenced was PBMCs or T cells enriched from blood (not recorded which). The sequence derives from a man in his 60s who had recovered from COVID-19. This chain links TRBV24-1 with TRBJ2-7; perhaps TRBD1 as D (5 bases). This CDR3 is CATSDPTAYEQYF. For the CDR3, the DNA is TGTGCCACCAGTGACCCGACAGCCTACGAGCAGTACTTC.